The 18 T cell receptor beta chains in this list originate from one sample, sequenced in a study of beta chain features in type 1 diabetes. Isolated RNA was reverse transcribed in full, so expressed TCRB transcripts were sequenced. Generated by immunoSEQ multiplex PCR, the TCRdb table keeps only in-frame clones and is missing some. The sample records 300,000 to 450,000 clones, about 12% being singletons. Sequenced material: naive CD4+ T cells from blood. The receptors stem from a man between 18 and 35 years old in good health.

There are a few counts of this clone. The chain joins TRBV4-3 to TRBJ1-4; D may be TRBD1 (5 bases). This CDR3 contains 15 residues. The ends were cut back, 0 bases at V and 7 bases at J, with 12 bases in the middle. The germline gives CDR1 LGHNA, CDR2 YSLEER. CDR3 sequence (DNA): TGCGCCAGCAGCCAAGACGGGGGGTTCGCTGAAAAACTGTTTTTT. Translating it yields CASSQDGGFAEKLFF.

This clone was seen a handful of times. The J gene is TRBJ2-7, the V gene TRBV28, with 10 positions matching TRBD1. Per germline, CDR1 MDHEN and CDR2 SYDVKM. Trimming cost V 2 bases and J 2 bases; bases outside gene matches: 9. This CDR3 has 17 amino acids. The CDR3 is CASSLPSGTGVPYEQYF. CDR3 in DNA: TGTGCCAGCAGTTTACCCTCCGGGACAGGGGTCCCCTACGAGCAGTACTTC.

This CDR3 is CASSYGPGANVLTF. CDR3 sequence (DNA): TGTGCCAGCAGTTACGGGCCTGGGGCCAACGTCCTGACTTTC. The V and J genes are TRBV6-5 and TRBJ2-6; D unresolved. Trimming left V 2 bases short and J 2 bases short, with 4 bases between. This CDR3 region has 14 residues. Germline loops: CDR1 MNHEY, CDR2 SVGAGI.

The V call is TRBV5-1, the J call TRBJ1-5, with 7 bases that match TRBD1. The CDR3 runs 15 residues. The trim removed 3 bases at V and 4 bases at J, leaving 7 bases unmatched. Germline CDR1 SGHRS, CDR2 YFSETQ. The CDR3 protein is CASSWETGTNQPQHF. The CDR3 coding sequence is TGCGCCAGCAGCTGGGAGACAGGGACAAATCAGCCCCAGCATTTT.

The chain has TRBV29-1 and TRBJ1-2; D remains unclear. V gave up 2 bases and J gave up 2 bases, with 3 bases separating them. The CDR3 runs 11 residues. Germline CDR1 and CDR2: SQVTM and ANQGSEA. This CDR3 reads CSVEQNYGYTF. CDR3 sequence (DNA): TGCAGCGTTGAACAGAACTATGGCTACACCTTC.

This clone was seen a handful of times. The gene calls are TRBV6-6 and TRBJ2-5; possible D gene TRBD2, 6 bases. Germline assignment: CDR1 MNHNY and CDR2 SVGAGI (reference sequence). The CDR3 spans 12 residues. V was pared by 8 bases and J by 0 bases, with 7 bases between. The DNA for the CDR3 is TGTGCCAGCCGGGGGTACCAAGAGACCCAGTACTTC. Its protein is CASRGYQETQYF.

The rearrangement uses TRBV10-3 and TRBJ1-1; D might be TRBD1 (6 bases). This CDR3 is 13 amino acids long. CDR1 is ENHRY and CDR2 is SYGVKD in the germline V gene. Trimming took off 3 bases at V and 13 bases at J, with 18 bases between the two ends. CDR3 protein: CAISDYRDTEGFF. The DNA of the CDR3 is TGTGCCATCAGTGATTATAGGGACACTGAGGGTTTCTTT.

This clone appeared a few times. The rearrangement uses TRBV19 and TRBJ2-5; possible D gene TRBD1, 5 bases. In germline, CDR1 is LNHDA, CDR2 SQIVND (reference sequence). CDR3 length: 14 residues. V was clipped by 6 bases and J by 5 bases, with 16 bases between them. The CDR3 sequence is CASRTSQGGETQYF. The CDR3 coding sequence is TGTGCCAGTAGAACCTCCCAGGGTGGGGAGACCCAGTACTTC.

The V call is TRBV6-5, the J call TRBJ2-7, with 8 nucleotides matching TRBD1. This CDR3 is 15 amino acids long. V gave up 5 bases and J gave up 6 bases; unmatched junction bases: 12. Germline values: CDR1 MNHEY, CDR2 SVGAGI. CDR3 bases: TGTGCCAGCAGTAGGGTCCCGGACAGGGAGGCCGAGCAGTACTTC. Translation gives CASSRVPDREAEQYF.

The genes are TRBV7-8 and TRBJ2-1, with no clear D. In germline, CDR1 is SGHVS, CDR2 FQNEAQ. The CDR3 loop spans 14 amino acids. V was cut by 5 bases and J by 1 base, with 9 bases left in between. CDR3 in DNA: TGTGCCAGCAGCGGCACACTATCCTACAATGAGCAGTTCTTC. This sequence encodes CASSGTLSYNEQFF.

In its sample, this clone was seen a few times. The sample carries other DNA sequences with the same CDR3. The rearrangement links TRBV28 to TRBJ1-2, with D uncertain. The germline gives CDR1 MDHEN, CDR2 SYDVKM. The CDR3 runs 13 residues. Trimming removed 3 bases from V and 4 bases from J, with 9 bases in between. The chain's CDR3 is CASSFRGGYGYTF. The CDR3 DNA reads as TGTGCCAGCAGTTTTCGCGGCGGCTATGGCTACACCTTC.

This clone was counted between two and nine times. This chain connects TRBV18 to TRBJ2-6; D not resolved. Trimming took off 2 bases at V and 6 bases at J, with 8 bases between the two ends. Germline V CDR1 and CDR2: KGHSH, LQKENI. The CDR3 has 14 residues. The chain's CDR3 is CASSPDLTANVLTF. The CDR3 DNA follows: TGTGCCAGCTCACCAGACTTAACGGCCAACGTCCTGACTTTC.

The J gene is TRBJ2-1, the V gene TRBV28, with TRBD2 as a possible D gene (6 bases). V was cut by 5 bases and J by 12 bases, with 11 bases left in between. The CDR3 runs 11 residues. Germline CDR1 reads MDHEN; CDR2 reads SYDVKM. CDR3 sequence reads: CASSPLGGQFF. As DNA, the CDR3 is TGTGCCAGCAGTCCCCTGGGGGGGCAGTTCTTC.

This clone was observed a few times. V is TRBV19 and J is TRBJ1-4; 7 bases are a match to TRBD1. V lost 9 bases, J lost 6 bases, and 7 bases stayed unmatched. The CDR3 loop spans 13 amino acids. Looked up from germline, CDR1 is LNHDA and CDR2 is SQIVND (reference sequence). CDR3 DNA sequence: TGTGCCAGCAGACAGGGTACCGATGAAAAACTGTTTTTT. It codes for CASRQGTDEKLFF.

The V and J genes are TRBV7-2 and TRBJ2-1; a weak D match, TRBD2 (5 bases). Germline CDR1 reads SGHTA; CDR2 reads FQGNSA. CDR3 length: 14 amino acids. V lost 1 base to trimming and J lost 10 bases, with 14 bases between them. The CDR3 spells CASSLVAWASEQFF. The CDR3, as DNA: TGTGCCAGCAGCTTAGTTGCTTGGGCTAGCGAGCAGTTCTTC.

This clone was observed a few times. The chain is built from TRBV29-1 and TRBJ2-3; D is possibly TRBD2 (5 bases). Between the trimmed V and J ends, which lost 4 bases and 0 bases, there was a span of 14 bases. Germline V gives CDR1 SQVTM, CDR2 ANQGSEA. The CDR3 is made up of 15 amino acids. The DNA of the CDR3 is TGCAGCGTTGGGGGTGAGAGGGCCAGCACAGATACGCAGTATTTT. Encoded protein: CSVGGERASTDTQYF.

As to this clone: This specimen includes other DNA sequences encoding the same CDR3. The chain has TRBV18 and TRBJ2-1; 7 bases are shared with TRBD1. Germline V lookup: CDR1 KGHSH, CDR2 LQKENI. V was pared by 3 bases and J by 0 bases, with 2 bases of the junction left unmatched. This CDR3 has 15 residues. As DNA, the CDR3 is TGTGCCAGCTCACCGAGACAGGGCTCCTACAATGAGCAGTTCTTC. Protein: CASSPRQGSYNEQFF.

The chain has TRBV7-9 and TRBJ1-1; no clear D gene. The CDR3 sequence is 15 residues long. Germline V gives CDR1 SEHNR, CDR2 FQNEAQ (reference sequence). Trimming stripped 5 bases from V and 1 base from J, with 14 bases between. The CDR3 sequence is CASSGGEMRNTEAFF. The CDR3 nucleotides read TGTGCCAGCAGCGGCGGGGAGATGCGGAACACTGAAGCTTTCTTT.